The clone carrying this T cell receptor (beta chain) was recorded at least ten times. The antigen is not known. All donors were healthy Caucasians. This entry belongs to a study of identical twins. The CDR3 sequence is 14 residues long. In germline, CDR1 is LNHNV, CDR2 YYDKDF (reference sequence). V shed 8 bases and J 8 bases; nucleotides not matched to a gene: 12. Whole-study results and caveats: For cord blood, abundant beta clonotypes had fewer insertions, unlike memory repertoires, which showed none. Modelling approaches yielded underestimates of out-of-frame TCR alpha sharing between monozygotic twins.

It was template switching that added a universal primer site, and there were unique molecular identifiers on the cDNA. MiXCR was run by TCRdb on the 5' RACE reads, yielding one entry per CDR3 protein. This sample yields 690,000 or so distinct CDR3 sequences, of which approximately 6% are seen a single time; around 1.9% belongs to the top ten. The gene calls are TRBV15 and TRBJ2-4; the match to TRBD2 covers 7 bases. Sequencing used naive T cells sorted from blood. The TCR was taken from a man between 18 and 35 years old in good health. CDR3 DNA sequence: TGTGCCACCTCCCAGCCGGGAGGTTGGGACATTCAGTACTTC. Its protein product is CATSQPGGWDIQYF.